Sequencing of this T cell receptor (beta chain) was carried out in a study of monozygotic twins with inflammatory bowel disease. This CDR3 comprises 13 residues. CDR1 and CDR2 (germline): MGHDK, SYGVNS. For each CDR3 protein, TCRdb gives one entry from its re-call of the 5' RACE reads, without DNA. Its table lists some 440,000 distinct CDR3 sequences. Turning to this clonotype: Its specificity is unknown.

Study-wide findings and caveats: Especially where disease activity was present, IBD patients had fewer clonotypes in common with others than healthy twins did.

Each donor had less than 3 ml of blood drawn. This clonotype was sampled from a human donor with ulcerative colitis or Crohn's disease, or a healthy co-twin of an affected twin (not recorded which). The sample was blood. V is TRBV25-1 and J is TRBJ1-5. The CDR3 is CASSGDGNQPQHF. Full variable domain (missing parts from reference TRBV25-1 and TRBJ1-5): EADIYQTPRYLVIGTGKKITLECSQTMGHDKMYWYQQDPGMELHLIHYSYGVNSTEKGDLSSESTVSRIRTEHFPLTLESARPSHTSQYLCASSGDGNQPQHFGDGTRLSIL.